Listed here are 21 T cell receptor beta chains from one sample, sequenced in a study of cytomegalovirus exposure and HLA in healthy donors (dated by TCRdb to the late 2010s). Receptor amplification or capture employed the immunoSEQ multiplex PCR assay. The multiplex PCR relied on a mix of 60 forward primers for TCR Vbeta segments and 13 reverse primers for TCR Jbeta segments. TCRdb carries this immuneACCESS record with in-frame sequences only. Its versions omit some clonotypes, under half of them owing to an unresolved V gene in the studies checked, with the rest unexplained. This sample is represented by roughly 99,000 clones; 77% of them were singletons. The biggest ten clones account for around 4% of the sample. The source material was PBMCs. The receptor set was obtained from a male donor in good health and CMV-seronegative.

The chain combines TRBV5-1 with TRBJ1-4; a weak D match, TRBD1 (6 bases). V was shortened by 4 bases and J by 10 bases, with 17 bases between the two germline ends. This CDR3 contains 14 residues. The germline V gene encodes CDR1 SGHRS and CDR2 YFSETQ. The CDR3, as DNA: TGCGCCAGCAGCCCCGAAGGGACATTTGTAAAACTGTTTTTT. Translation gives CASSPEGTFVKLFF.

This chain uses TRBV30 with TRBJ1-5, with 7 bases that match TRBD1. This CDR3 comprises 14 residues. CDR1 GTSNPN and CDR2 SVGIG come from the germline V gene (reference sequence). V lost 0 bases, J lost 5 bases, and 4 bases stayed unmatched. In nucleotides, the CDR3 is TGTGCCTGGAGTGTTGGGCAGGGGGATCAGCCCCAGCATTTT. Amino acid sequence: CAWSVGQGDQPQHF. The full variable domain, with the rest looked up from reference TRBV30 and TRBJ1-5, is SQTIHQWPATLVQPVGSPLSLECTVEGTSNPNLYWYRQAAGRGLQLLFYSVGIGQISSEVPQNLSASRPQDRQFILSSKKLLLSDSGFYLCAWSVGQGDQPQHFGDGTRLSIL.

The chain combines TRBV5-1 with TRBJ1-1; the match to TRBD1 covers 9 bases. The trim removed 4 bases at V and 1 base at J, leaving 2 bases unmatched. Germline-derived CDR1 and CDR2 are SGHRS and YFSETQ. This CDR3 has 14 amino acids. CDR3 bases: TGCGCCAGCAGCACGGGACAGGGGAACACTGAAGCTTTCTTT. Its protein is CASSTGQGNTEAFF.

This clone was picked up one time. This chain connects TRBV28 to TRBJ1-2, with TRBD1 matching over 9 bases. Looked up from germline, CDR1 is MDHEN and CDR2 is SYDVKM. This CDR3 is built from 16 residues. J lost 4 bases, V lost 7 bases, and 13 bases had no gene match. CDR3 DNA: TGTGCCAGCACCGTACAGGGGGCCATGGGCGGCTATGGCTACACCTTC. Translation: CASTVQGAMGGYGYTF.

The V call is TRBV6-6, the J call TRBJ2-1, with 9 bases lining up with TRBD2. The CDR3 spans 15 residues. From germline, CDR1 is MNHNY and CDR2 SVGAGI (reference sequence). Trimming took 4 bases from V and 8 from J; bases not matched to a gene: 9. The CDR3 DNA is TGTGCCAGCAGTTCCGGGGCGGGAGGGATGGATGAGCAGTTCTTC. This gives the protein CASSSGAGGMDEQFF.

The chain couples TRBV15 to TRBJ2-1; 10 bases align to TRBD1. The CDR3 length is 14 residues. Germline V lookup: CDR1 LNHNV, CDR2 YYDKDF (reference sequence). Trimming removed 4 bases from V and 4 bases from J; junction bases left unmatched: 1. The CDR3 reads CATSKDRGYNEQFF. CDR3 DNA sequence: TGTGCCACCAGCAAGGACAGGGGGTACAATGAGCAGTTCTTC.

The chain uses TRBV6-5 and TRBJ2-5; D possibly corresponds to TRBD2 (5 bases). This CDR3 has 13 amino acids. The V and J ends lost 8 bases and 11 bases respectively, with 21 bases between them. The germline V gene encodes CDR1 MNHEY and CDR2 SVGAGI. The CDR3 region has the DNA TGTGCCAGCTCTTCCGGGGTAGGCGGTGAGCAGTACTTC. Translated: CASSSGVGGEQYF.

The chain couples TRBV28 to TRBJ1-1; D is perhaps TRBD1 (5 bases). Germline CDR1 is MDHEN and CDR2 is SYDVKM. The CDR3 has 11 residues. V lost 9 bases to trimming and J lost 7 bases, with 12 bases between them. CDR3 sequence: CASVRTSEAFF. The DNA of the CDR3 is TGTGCCAGTGTCCGGACAAGTGAAGCTTTCTTT.

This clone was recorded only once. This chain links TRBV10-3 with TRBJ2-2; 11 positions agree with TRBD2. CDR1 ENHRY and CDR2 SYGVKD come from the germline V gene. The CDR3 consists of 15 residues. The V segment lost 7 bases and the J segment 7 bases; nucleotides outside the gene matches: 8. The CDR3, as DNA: TGTGCCATCAAACAACTAGCGGGAGAGCGCGGGGAGCTGTTTTTT. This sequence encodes CAIKQLAGERGELFF.

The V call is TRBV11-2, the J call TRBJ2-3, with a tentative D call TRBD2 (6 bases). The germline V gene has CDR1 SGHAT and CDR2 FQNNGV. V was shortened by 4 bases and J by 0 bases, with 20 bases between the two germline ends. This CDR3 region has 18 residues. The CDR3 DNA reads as TGTGCCAGCAGCTCTACTTTGGTAGCGGTAACTAGCACAGATACGCAGTATTTT. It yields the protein CASSSTLVAVTSTDTQYF.

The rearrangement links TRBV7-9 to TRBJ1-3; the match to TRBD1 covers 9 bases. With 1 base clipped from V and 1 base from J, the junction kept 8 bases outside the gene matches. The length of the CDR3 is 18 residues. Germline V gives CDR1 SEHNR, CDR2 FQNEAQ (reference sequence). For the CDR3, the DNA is TGTGCCAGCAGCTTAGATCCAGGACAGGGGACTTCTGGAAACACCATATATTTT. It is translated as CASSLDPGQGTSGNTIYF.

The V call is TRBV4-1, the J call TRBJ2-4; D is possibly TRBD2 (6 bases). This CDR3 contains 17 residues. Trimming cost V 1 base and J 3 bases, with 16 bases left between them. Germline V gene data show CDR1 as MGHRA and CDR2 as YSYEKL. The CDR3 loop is CASSQVGVSGHKNIQYF. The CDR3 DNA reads TGCGCCAGCAGCCAAGTGGGGGTAAGCGGGCACAAAAACATTCAGTACTTC.

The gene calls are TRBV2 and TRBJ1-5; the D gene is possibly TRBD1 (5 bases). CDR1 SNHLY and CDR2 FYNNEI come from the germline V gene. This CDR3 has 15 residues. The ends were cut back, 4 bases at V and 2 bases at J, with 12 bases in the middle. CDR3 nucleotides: TGTGCCAGCAGTGCGTACGACAGCCGCAATCAGCCCCAGCATTTT. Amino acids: CASSAYDSRNQPQHF. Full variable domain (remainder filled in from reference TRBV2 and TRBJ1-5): EPEVTQTPSHQVTQMGQEVILRCVPISNHLYFYWYRQILGQKVEFLVSFYNNEISEKSEIFDDQFSVERPDGSNFTLKIRSTKLEDSAMYFCASSAYDSRNQPQHFGDGTRLSIL.

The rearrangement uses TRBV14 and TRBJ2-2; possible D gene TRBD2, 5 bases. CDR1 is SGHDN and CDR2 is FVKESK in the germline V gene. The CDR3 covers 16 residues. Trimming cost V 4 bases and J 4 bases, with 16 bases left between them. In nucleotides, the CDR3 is TGTGCCAGCAGCCTCCGGAACGAGGGAGCCACCGGGGAGCTGTTTTTT. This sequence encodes CASSLRNEGATGELFF.

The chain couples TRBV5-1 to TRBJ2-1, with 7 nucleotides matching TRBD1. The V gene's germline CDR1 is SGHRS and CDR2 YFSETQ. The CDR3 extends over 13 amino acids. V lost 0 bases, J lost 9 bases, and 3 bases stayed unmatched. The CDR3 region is CASSLGTGGEQFF. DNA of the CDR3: TGCGCCAGCAGCTTGGGGACAGGCGGTGAGCAGTTCTTC.

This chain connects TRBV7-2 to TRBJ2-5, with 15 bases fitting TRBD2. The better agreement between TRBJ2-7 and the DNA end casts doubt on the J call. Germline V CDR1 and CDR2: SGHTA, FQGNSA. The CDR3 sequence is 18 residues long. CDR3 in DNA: TGTGCCAGCAGTACCCACGGGGGACTAGCGGGAGGCTCCTACGAGCAGTACTTC. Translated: CASSTHGGLAGGSYEQYF.

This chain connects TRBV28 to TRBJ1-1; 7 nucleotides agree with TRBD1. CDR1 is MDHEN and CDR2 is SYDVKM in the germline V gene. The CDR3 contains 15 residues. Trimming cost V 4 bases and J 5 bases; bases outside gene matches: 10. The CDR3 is CASSSGPARGTEAFF. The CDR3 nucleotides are TGTGCCAGCAGTTCCGGCCCCGCCAGGGGGACTGAAGCTTTCTTT. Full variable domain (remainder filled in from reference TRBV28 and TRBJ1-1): DVKVTQSSRYLVKRTGEKVFLECVQDMDHENMFWYRQDPGLGLRLIYFSYDVKMKEKGDIPEGYSVSREKKERFSLILESASTNQTSMYLCASSSGPARGTEAFFGQGTRLTVV.

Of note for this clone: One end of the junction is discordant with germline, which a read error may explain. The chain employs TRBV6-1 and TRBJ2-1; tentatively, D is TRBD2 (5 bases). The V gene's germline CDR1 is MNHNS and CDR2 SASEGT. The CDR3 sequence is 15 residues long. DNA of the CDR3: TGTGCCAGCAGTGTCAGCGGACGCTCCTACAAGGAGCAGTTCTTC. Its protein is CASSVSGRSYKEQFF.

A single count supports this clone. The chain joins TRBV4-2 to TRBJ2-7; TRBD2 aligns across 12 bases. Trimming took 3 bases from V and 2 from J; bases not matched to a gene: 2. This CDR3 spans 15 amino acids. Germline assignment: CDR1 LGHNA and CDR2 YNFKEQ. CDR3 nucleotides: TGTGCCAGCAGCCACCGACTAGCGGGGGCCTACGAGCAGTACTTC. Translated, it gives CASSHRLAGAYEQYF.

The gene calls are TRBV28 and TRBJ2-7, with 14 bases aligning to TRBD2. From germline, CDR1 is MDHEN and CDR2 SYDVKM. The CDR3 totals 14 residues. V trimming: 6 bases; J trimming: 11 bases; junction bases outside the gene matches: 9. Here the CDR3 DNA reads TGTGCCAGCAGCACGGGACTAGCGGGAGTATTGGAGTACTTC. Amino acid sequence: CASSTGLAGVLEYF. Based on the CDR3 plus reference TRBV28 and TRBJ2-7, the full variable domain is DVKVTQSSRYLVKRTGEKVFLECVQDMDHENMFWYRQDPGLGLRLIYFSYDVKMKEKGDIPEGYSVSREKKERFSLILESASTNQTSMYLCASSTGLAGVLEYFGPGTRLTVT.

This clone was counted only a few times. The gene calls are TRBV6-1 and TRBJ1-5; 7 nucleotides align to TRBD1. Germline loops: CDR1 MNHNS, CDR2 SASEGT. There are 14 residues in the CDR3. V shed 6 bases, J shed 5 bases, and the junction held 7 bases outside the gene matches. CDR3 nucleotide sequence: TGTGCCAGCAGGCTGACAGGGTCCCATCAGCCCCAGCATTTT. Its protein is CASRLTGSHQPQHF.